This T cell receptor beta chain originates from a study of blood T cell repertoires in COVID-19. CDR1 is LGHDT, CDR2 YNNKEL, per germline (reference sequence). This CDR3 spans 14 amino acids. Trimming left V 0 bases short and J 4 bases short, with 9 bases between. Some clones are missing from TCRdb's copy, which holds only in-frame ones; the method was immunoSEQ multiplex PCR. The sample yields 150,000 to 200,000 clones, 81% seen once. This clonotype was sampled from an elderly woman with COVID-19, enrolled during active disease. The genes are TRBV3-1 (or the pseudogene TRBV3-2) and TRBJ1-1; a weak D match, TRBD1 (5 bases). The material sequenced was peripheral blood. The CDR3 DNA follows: TGTGCCAGCAGCCAAGAGCGAAGGGGCACTGAAGCTTTCTTT. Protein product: CASSQERRGTEAFF.